The next 28 T cell receptor beta chains were all read from a single sample in a study of cytomegalovirus exposure and HLA in healthy donors. The PCR was carried out with 60 Vbeta primers and 13 Jbeta primers. The table came from immunoSEQ multiplex PCR; TCRdb's copy has only in-frame clones and leaves some out. The table includes some 130,000 clones, roughly three fifths detected once. Material: PBMCs. The receptor set was obtained from a woman aged 40 to 50 in good health and CMV-seronegative.

The rearrangement links TRBV18 to TRBJ1-1; D is undetermined. V was pared by 4 bases and J by 5 bases, with 11 bases between. This CDR3 region has 13 residues. Germline V lookup: CDR1 KGHSH, CDR2 LQKENI. The CDR3 here is CASSLNRETEAFF. The CDR3 DNA sequence: TGTGCCAGCTCACTGAACCGGGAGACTGAAGCTTTCTTT.

The V and J genes are TRBV9 and TRBJ2-5; D ambiguous. This CDR3 is 15 amino acids long. V gave up 3 bases and J gave up 0 bases, with 12 bases separating them. Germline CDR1 is SGDLS and CDR2 is YYNGEE. The CDR3 DNA reads as TGTGCCAGCAGCGCCAGGATCACCGACCAAGAGACCCAGTACTTC. This sequence encodes CASSARITDQETQYF.

V gene TRBV15 combines with J gene TRBJ2-7; possible D gene TRBD2, 6 bases. The CDR3 contains 15 residues. V lost 0 bases to trimming and J lost 4 bases, with 13 bases between them. Per germline, CDR1 LNHNV and CDR2 YYDKDF (reference sequence). CDR3 DNA sequence: TGTGCCACCAGCAGAGATGGGCGGGGAATGTACGAGCAGTACTTC. Encoded protein: CATSRDGRGMYEQYF.

This clone occurred a few times. The genes are TRBV7-9 and TRBJ2-3; 8 bases map to TRBD1. The ends lost 5 bases at V and 5 bases at J; junction bases unmatched: 18. Germline CDR1 reads SEHNR; CDR2 reads FQNEAQ (reference sequence). The CDR3 loop spans 18 amino acids. CDR3 DNA sequence: TGTGCCAGCAGCCCCCCGGCGGCAGGGGGCAAGGGAGGAGATACGCAGTATTTT. It codes for CASSPPAAGGKGGDTQYF.

This chain links TRBV27 with TRBJ2-6; the D gene is possibly TRBD1 (6 bases). Germline lookup yields CDR1 MNHEY and CDR2 SMNVEV (reference sequence). V was clipped by 6 bases and J by 0 bases, with 9 bases between them. This CDR3 has 15 residues. CDR3 DNA sequence: TGTGCCAGCAGGTTACAGGGCTCTGGGGCCAACGTCCTGACTTTC. Translated: CASRLQGSGANVLTF.

This rearrangement joins TRBV6-6 to TRBJ1-1; D gene ambiguous. The V gene's germline CDR1 is MNHNY and CDR2 SVGAGI (reference sequence). The CDR3 length is 13 residues. Trimming shortened V by 0 bases and J by 4 bases, and 6 bases separated the two germline ends. The CDR3 DNA follows: TGTGCCAGCAGTTACTCCCTTCCCACTGAAGCTTTCTTT. Translated, it gives CASSYSLPTEAFF.

The V and J genes are TRBV6-6 and TRBJ1-2; the match to TRBD1 covers 8 bases. Germline trimming cut 6 bases from V and 7 bases from J; bases unmatched to any gene: 7. Germline V gene sequence: CDR1 MNHNY, CDR2 SVGAGI (reference sequence). This CDR3 comprises 13 residues. CDR3 nucleotide sequence: TGTGCCAGCAGCCTGACAGGGGAGGGTGGCTACACCTTC. Translating it yields CASSLTGEGGYTF.

The V call is TRBV5-1, the J call TRBJ1-1; possible D gene TRBD1, 5 bases. CDR3 length: 14 residues. From germline, CDR1 is SGHRS and CDR2 YFSETQ. V lost 0 bases and J 1 base, leaving 7 bases between the germline ends. CDR3 region: CASSLATGNTEAFF. CDR3 sequence (DNA): TGCGCCAGCAGCTTGGCCACAGGGAACACTGAAGCTTTCTTT.

V is TRBV6-1 and J is TRBJ1-1; the D gene is possibly TRBD1 (5 bases). Trimming cost V 3 bases and J 4 bases, with 12 bases left between them. The CDR3 totals 14 residues. Looked up from germline, CDR1 is MNHNS and CDR2 is SASEGT. The CDR3 DNA reads TGTGCCAGCAGTGATCCAGGGAGGGTCACTGAAGCTTTCTTT. Translation gives CASSDPGRVTEAFF.

The chain is built from TRBV4-2 and TRBJ2-1; D is possibly TRBD1 (6 bases). The CDR3 sequence is 15 residues long. The V gene lost 0 bases and the J gene lost 6 bases, with 12 bases spanning the gap. The germline V gene encodes CDR1 LGHNA and CDR2 YNFKEQ. The DNA of the CDR3 is TGTGCCAGCAGCCAAGACCCGCACAGGGCCAATGAGCAGTTCTTC. As protein: CASSQDPHRANEQFF.

The V gene is TRBV5-6, the J gene TRBJ2-1; a weak D match, TRBD2 (6 bases). The germline V and J ends were trimmed by 3 bases and 1 base, with 8 bases remaining between them. Germline CDR1 is SGHDT and CDR2 is YYEEEE. This CDR3 spans 14 amino acids. The CDR3 nucleotides are TGTGCCAGCAGCTACCGGGGGTCCTACAATGAGCAGTTCTTC. Amino acids: CASSYRGSYNEQFF.

The chain combines TRBV6-1 with TRBJ1-4; possible D gene TRBD1, 6 bases. CDR1 is MNHNS and CDR2 is SASEGT in the germline V gene. With 6 bases removed from V and 6 bases from J, the gap between germline ends came to 14 bases. This CDR3 is 14 amino acids long. The CDR3 here is CASRRGGLDEKLFF. The CDR3 DNA is TGTGCCAGCAGGAGGGGGGGGCTAGATGAAAAACTGTTTTTT.

The CDR3 loop is CASSLEASGSSYEQYF. CDR3 bases: TGTGCCAGCAGCTTAGAGGCTAGCGGGAGCTCCTACGAGCAGTACTTC. This chain uses TRBV7-2 with TRBJ2-7, with 10 bases identical to TRBD2. The V gene end was trimmed by 1 base and the J gene end by 0 bases; junction bases not matched to a gene: 3. In germline, CDR1 is SGHTA, CDR2 FQGNSA. The CDR3 is made up of 16 amino acids.

The rearrangement uses TRBV30 and TRBJ1-3; D is possibly TRBD1 (5 bases). V lost 0 bases and J 3 bases, leaving 6 bases between the germline ends. The CDR3 covers 13 residues. Germline V gives CDR1 GTSNPN, CDR2 SVGIG (reference sequence). CDR3: CAWSVQGGNTIYF. CDR3 coding DNA: TGTGCCTGGAGTGTTCAGGGTGGAAACACCATATATTTT.

V and J are TRBV7-2 and TRBJ1-2; D remains unclear. CDR1 and CDR2 from the germline V gene are SGHTA and FQGNSA. This CDR3 has 14 residues. V lost 7 bases and J lost 5, with 17 bases in between. The CDR3 loop is CASTLPQQKYGYTF. Here the CDR3 DNA reads TGTGCCAGCACCCTACCCCAACAGAAATATGGCTACACCTTC.

The chain combines TRBV7-3 with TRBJ2-1, with TRBD2 identical over 11 bases. Germline assignment: CDR1 SGHTA and CDR2 FQGTGA. V lost 2 bases, J lost 10 bases, and 7 bases stayed unmatched. This CDR3 has 15 amino acids. This chain's CDR3 is CASSLEGSSGGEQFF. The CDR3 region has the DNA TGTGCCAGCAGCTTAGAGGGTTCTAGCGGGGGGGAGCAGTTCTTC.

This rearrangement joins TRBV7-3 to TRBJ1-1; 9 positions match TRBD1. Germline CDR1 and CDR2: SGHTA and FQGTGA. The CDR3 is made up of 14 amino acids. Trimming at V came to 2 bases and at J to 8 bases, leaving 6 bases not matched to a gene. Here the CDR3 reads CASSLEGQGSEAFF. CDR3 nucleotides: TGTGCCAGCAGCTTAGAGGGACAGGGATCCGAAGCTTTCTTT.

This clone was seen a few times. CDR3 loop: CASSLPGTVNEKLFF. In nucleotides, the CDR3 is TGTGCCAGCAGCTTACCCGGGACAGTTAATGAAAAACTGTTTTTT. V usage is TRBV7-9 and J usage is TRBJ1-4; 7 bases align to TRBD1. V was pared by 2 bases and J by 4 bases, with 4 bases of the junction left unmatched. The CDR3 covers 15 residues. Germline V gene lookup returns CDR1 SEHNR and CDR2 FQNEAQ (reference sequence). The variable domain in full, completed from reference TRBV7-9 and TRBJ1-4, reads DTGVSQNPRHKITKRGQNVTFRCDPISEHNRLYWYRQTLGQGPEFLTYFQNEAQLEKSRLLSDRFSAERPKGSFSTLEIQRTEQGDSAMYLCASSLPGTVNEKLFFGSGTQLSVL.

The chain uses TRBV30 and TRBJ1-2; D uncertain. The CDR3 runs 13 residues. The V and J ends lost 0 bases and 6 bases respectively, with 11 bases between them. Germline V CDR1 and CDR2: GTSNPN, SVGIG (reference sequence). CDR3 nucleotide sequence: TGTGCCTGGAGTGTACTTGCCAATGATGGCTACACCTTC. Translating gives CAWSVLANDGYTF. Full variable domain (remainder filled in from reference TRBV30 and TRBJ1-2): SQTIHQWPATLVQPVGSPLSLECTVEGTSNPNLYWYRQAAGRGLQLLFYSVGIGQISSEVPQNLSASRPQDRQFILSSKKLLLSDSGFYLCAWSVLANDGYTFGSGTRLTVV.

The rearrangement links TRBV30 to TRBJ1-3; maybe TRBD1 (6 bases). The CDR3 is 13 amino acids. Per the germline V gene, CDR1 is GTSNPN and CDR2 is SVGIG (reference sequence). Trimming stripped 2 bases from V and 4 bases from J, with 9 bases between. CDR3 DNA: TGTGCCTGGAGTCTCACAGGGGGAAACACCATATATTTT. It specifies CAWSLTGGNTIYF.

The chain uses TRBV6-1 and TRBJ1-2; no reliable D call. Trimming left V 0 bases short and J 0 bases short, with 8 bases between. Germline V gene lookup returns CDR1 MNHNS and CDR2 SASEGT. The CDR3 is 15 residues long. The CDR3 region is CASSEAQNPNYGYTF. As DNA, the CDR3 is TGTGCCAGCAGTGAAGCACAGAACCCTAACTATGGCTACACCTTC.

This sequence joins TRBV9 and TRBJ1-1, with TRBD1 identical over 8 bases. J gave up 7 bases and V 0 bases, and 17 bases lay outside the gene matches. CDR1 is SGDLS, CDR2 YYNGEE, per germline. This CDR3 has 18 residues. CDR3 region: CASSVDFSAGTGDLEAFF. Here the CDR3 DNA reads TGTGCCAGCAGCGTAGATTTCTCTGCCGGGACAGGAGACCTTGAAGCTTTCTTT.

V and J are TRBV5-4 and TRBJ1-2; the D is unclear. Germline loops: CDR1 SGHNT, CDR2 YYREEE (reference sequence). Trimming took 0 bases from V and 4 from J, leaving 7 bases between them. The CDR3 covers 13 residues. This CDR3 reads CASSLDGSYGYTF. The CDR3 coding sequence is TGTGCCAGCAGCTTGGACGGGAGCTATGGCTACACCTTC. Drawing the rest from reference TRBV5-4 and TRBJ1-2, the complete variable domain is ETGVTQSPTHLIKTRGQQVTLRCSSQSGHNTVSWYQQALGQGPQFIFQYYREEENGRGNFPPRFSGLQFPNYSSELNVNALELDDSALYLCASSLDGSYGYTFGSGTRLTVV.

The chain employs TRBV5-6 and TRBJ2-5; D call uncertain. The DNA matches TRBJ2-7 better at its end, which makes the J call doubtful. Germline V gene data show CDR1 as SGHDT and CDR2 as YYEEEE. The CDR3 contains 14 residues. In DNA form, the CDR3 reads TGTGCCAGCAGCTTGATGTCCCCCTACTACGAGCAGTACTTC. The encoded protein is CASSLMSPYYEQYF.

The V call is TRBV5-1, the J call TRBJ2-1, with a possible D match to TRBD2 (5 bases). Per the germline V gene, CDR1 is SGHRS and CDR2 is YFSETQ. CDR3 length: 14 amino acids. Trimming stripped 4 bases from V and 4 bases from J, with 12 bases between. In DNA, the CDR3 is TGCGCCAGCAGCCCGGAAGGGAGATACAATGAGCAGTTCTTC. This encodes CASSPEGRYNEQFF.

The rearrangement uses TRBV10-3 and TRBJ1-1; perhaps TRBD1 as D (6 bases). From germline, CDR1 is ENHRY and CDR2 SYGVKD. This CDR3 is 16 amino acids long. V lost 4 bases to trimming and J lost 1 base, with 16 bases between them. The CDR3 region has the DNA TGTGCCATCAGTGCGGGAACAGGGATGGGGAACACTGAAGCTTTCTTT. It encodes CAISAGTGMGNTEAFF.

V is TRBV30 and J is TRBJ1-5; possible D gene TRBD1, 6 bases. This CDR3 contains 14 residues. CDR1 is GTSNPN and CDR2 is SVGIG in the germline V gene (reference sequence). Trimming took off 7 bases at V and 0 bases at J, with 13 bases between the two ends. The chain's CDR3 is CAYNQGTSNQPQHF. The CDR3, as DNA: TGTGCCTATAATCAGGGGACTAGCAATCAGCCCCAGCATTTT.

This clone was observed a handful of times. This chain joins TRBV6-1 and TRBJ1-1; D gene unclear. CDR1 and CDR2 (germline): MNHNS, SASEGT. The germline V and J ends were trimmed by 0 bases and 0 bases, with 11 bases remaining between them. CDR3 length: 16 amino acids. CDR3 DNA: TGTGCCAGCAGTGAAGCGCACGGGCGGGTGAACACTGAAGCTTTCTTT. The encoded protein is CASSEAHGRVNTEAFF.